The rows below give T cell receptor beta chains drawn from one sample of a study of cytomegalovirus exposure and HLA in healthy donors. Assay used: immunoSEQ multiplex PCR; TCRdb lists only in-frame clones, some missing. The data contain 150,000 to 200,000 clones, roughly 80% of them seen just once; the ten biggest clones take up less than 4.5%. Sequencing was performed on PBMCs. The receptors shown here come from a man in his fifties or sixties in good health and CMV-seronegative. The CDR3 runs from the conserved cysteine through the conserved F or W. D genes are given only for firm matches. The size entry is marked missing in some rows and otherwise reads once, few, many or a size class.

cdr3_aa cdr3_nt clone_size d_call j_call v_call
CASSLGGTVNQPQHF TGCGCCAGCAGCTTGGGGGGGACAGTAAATCAGCCCCAGCATTTT . TRBD1 TRBJ1-5 TRBV5-1
CSSSLPLRLAGGRNEQFF TGTTCCAGCAGCTTACCCTTAAGACTAGCTGGGGGTCGCAATGAGCAGTTCTTC . TRBD2 TRBJ2-1 TRBV7-9
CASSSPLAGGQETQYF TGTGCCAGCAGCTCCCCACTAGCGGGGGGGCAAGAGACCCAGTACTTC . TRBD2 TRBJ2-5 TRBV7-8
CASSQGPANEQYF TGTGCCAGCAGCCAAGGGCCCGCCAACGAGCAGTACTTC . . TRBJ2-7 TRBV14
CASRKAGQETQYF TGTGCCAGCAGGAAAGCGGGGCAAGAGACCCAGTACTTC . TRBD2 TRBJ2-5 TRBV27
CASSLRTGGIGRNTEAFF TGCGCCAGCAGCCTCCGGACAGGGGGCATAGGAAGAAACACTGAAGCTTTCTTT . TRBD1 TRBJ1-1 TRBV5-1
CASSPRGPLHF TGTGCCAGCTCTCCCCGGGGACCCCTCCACTTT . . TRBJ1-6 TRBV2
CASSQDLSSFSGANVLTF TGCGCCAGCAGCCAAGATCTATCGTCGTTTTCTGGGGCCAACGTCCTGACTTTC . . TRBJ2-6 TRBV4-3
CASSSTGGGNEQFF TGCGCCAGCAGCTCAACAGGGGGAGGCAATGAGCAGTTCTTC . TRBD1 TRBJ2-1 TRBV5-1
CASSSSLAGRSYEQYF TGTGCCAGCAGCTCCTCCCTAGCGGGGAGGTCCTACGAGCAGTACTTC . TRBD2 TRBJ2-7 TRBV7-9
CASSLGTGWLEQYF TGTGCCAGCTCCCTCGGGACAGGGTGGTTAGAGCAGTACTTC . TRBD1 TRBJ2-7 TRBV2
CASSLGGLMMNYGYTF TGTGCCAGCAGCTTAGGTGGACTGATGATGAACTATGGCTACACCTTC . . TRBJ1-2 TRBV13
CASSEASGGQETQYF TGTGCCAGCAGTGAAGCTAGCGGGGGGCAAGAGACCCAGTACTTC . TRBD2 TRBJ2-5 TRBV6-1
CASSSRTEKQETQYF TGTGCCAGCAGCTCCCGGACAGAAAAACAAGAGACCCAGTACTTC . . TRBJ2-5 TRBV5-6
CASSERPGQGAVTYGYTF TGTGCCAGCAGCGAAAGACCGGGACAGGGGGCGGTTACCTATGGCTACACCTTC . TRBD1 TRBJ1-2 TRBV7-9
CASSGRGGQETQYF TGCGCCAGCTCGGGGCGGGGGGGTCAAGAGACCCAGTACTTC . TRBD2 TRBJ2-5 TRBV5-1
CASSRQGGDYGYTF TGTGCCAGCAGCCGACAGGGTGGTGACTATGGCTACACCTTC once TRBD1 TRBJ1-2 TRBV7-9
CASSFENFNTGELFF TGTGCCAGCAGCTTTGAGAACTTTAACACCGGGGAGCTGTTTTTT . . TRBJ2-2 TRBV7-9
CSSSSPGQGATGELFF TGTTCCAGCAGCTCTCCGGGACAGGGGGCCACCGGGGAGCTGTTTTTT . TRBD1 TRBJ2-2 TRBV7-9
CASSLGASYEQYF TGTGCCAGCAGCTTGGGGGCCTCCTACGAGCAGTACTTC . . TRBJ2-7 TRBV5-4
CASSRVGGDRNSPLHF TGTGCCAGCAGCCGGGTCGGCGGGGACAGAAATTCACCCCTCCACTTT . TRBD1 TRBJ1-6 TRBV7-8
CASTTIRLAGGPYNEQFF TGTGCCAGCACCACCATCCGACTAGCGGGGGGCCCCTACAATGAGCAGTTCTTC . TRBD2 TRBJ2-1 TRBV27
CASSYSRQGNTEAFF TGTGCCAGCAGTTACTCGCGGCAGGGGAACACTGAAGCTTTCTTT few . TRBJ1-1 TRBV6-5
CASSLASRTVSTEAFF TGTGCCAGCAGCTTGGCCTCCCGGACAGTTAGCACTGAAGCTTTCTTT . . TRBJ1-1 TRBV5-4
CASSPGAGNQPQHF TGTGCCAGCTCACCTGGGGCAGGGAATCAGCCCCAGCATTTT few . TRBJ1-5 TRBV18
CASSEAPVDTQYF TGTGCCAGCAGTGAAGCACCGGTAGATACGCAGTATTTT . . TRBJ2-3 TRBV6-1
CSATREKTQYF TGCAGTGCCACCAGGGAAAAGACCCAGTACTTC . . TRBJ2-5 TRBV20-1
CATSRDRGISSNQPQHF TGTGCCACCAGCAGGGACAGGGGTATCTCGAGCAATCAGCCCCAGCATTTT . TRBD1 TRBJ1-5 TRBV15
CASSPAGSYEQYF TGTGCCAGCAGCCCGGCAGGCTCCTACGAGCAGTACTTC . . TRBJ2-7 TRBV9
CASSPPGQLNTEAFF TGTGCCAGCTCACCCCCGGGACAGTTGAACACTGAAGCTTTCTTT few TRBD1 TRBJ1-1 TRBV18
CSVEGSGVYEQYF TGCAGCGTTGAGGGTAGCGGGGTCTACGAGCAGTACTTC . TRBD2 TRBJ2-7 TRBV29-1
CASSSTGSGGSGELFF TGTGCCAGTAGTTCTACTGGAAGCGGGGGTTCAGGGGAGCTGTTTTTT . TRBD2 TRBJ2-2 TRBV19
CASSYSRSSYNSPLHF TGTGCCAGCAGTTACTCTAGGAGCTCCTATAATTCACCCCTCCACTTT . . TRBJ1-6 TRBV6-5
CASSPALRENSPLHF TGTGCCAGCAGCCCCGCCCTAAGGGAGAATTCACCCCTCCACTTT . . TRBJ1-6 TRBV7-2
CASSLATGGQNTIYF TGTGCCAGCAGCTTAGCGACAGGGGGTCAGAACACCATATATTTT . TRBD1 TRBJ1-3 TRBV13
CATSWGQNTEAFF TGTGCCACCAGCTGGGGACAGAACACTGAAGCTTTCTTT once . TRBJ1-1 TRBV15